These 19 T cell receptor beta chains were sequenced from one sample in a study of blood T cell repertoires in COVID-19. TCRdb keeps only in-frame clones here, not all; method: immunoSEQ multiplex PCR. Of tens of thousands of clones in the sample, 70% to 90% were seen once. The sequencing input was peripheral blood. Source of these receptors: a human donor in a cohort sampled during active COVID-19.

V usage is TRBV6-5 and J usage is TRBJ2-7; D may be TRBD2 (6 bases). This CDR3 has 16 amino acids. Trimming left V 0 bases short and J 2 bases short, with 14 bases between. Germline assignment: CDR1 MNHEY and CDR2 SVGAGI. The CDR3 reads CASSYSFGGSTYEQYF. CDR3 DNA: TGTGCCAGCAGTTACTCTTTTGGGGGGTCAACCTACGAGCAGTACTTC.

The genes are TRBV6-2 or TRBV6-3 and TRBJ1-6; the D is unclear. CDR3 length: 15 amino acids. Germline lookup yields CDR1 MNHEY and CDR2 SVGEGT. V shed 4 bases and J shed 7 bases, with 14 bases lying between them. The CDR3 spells CASSSFSELNSPLHF. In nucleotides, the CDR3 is TGTGCCAGCAGTTCCTTTTCGGAACTAAATTCACCCCTCCACTTT.

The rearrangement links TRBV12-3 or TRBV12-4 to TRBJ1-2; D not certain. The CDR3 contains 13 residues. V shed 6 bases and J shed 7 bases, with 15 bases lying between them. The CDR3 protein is CASSPSNRGGYTF. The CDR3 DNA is TGTGCCAGCAGCCCCTCAAACCGGGGTGGCTACACCTTC.

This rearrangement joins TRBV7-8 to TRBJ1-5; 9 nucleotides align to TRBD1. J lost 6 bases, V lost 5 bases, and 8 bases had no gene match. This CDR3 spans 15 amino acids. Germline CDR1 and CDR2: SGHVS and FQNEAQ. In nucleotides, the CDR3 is TGTGCCAGCAGCCCCGACAGGGGGTGGGCTCAGCCCCAGCATTTT. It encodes CASSPDRGWAQPQHF.

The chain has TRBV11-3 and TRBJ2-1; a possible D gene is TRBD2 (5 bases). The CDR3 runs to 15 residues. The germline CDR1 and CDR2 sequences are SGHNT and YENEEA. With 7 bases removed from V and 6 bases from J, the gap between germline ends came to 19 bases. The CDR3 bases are TGTGCCAGCACCAACCCGGGGTTGAACTCCAATGAGCAGTTCTTC. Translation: CASTNPGLNSNEQFF.

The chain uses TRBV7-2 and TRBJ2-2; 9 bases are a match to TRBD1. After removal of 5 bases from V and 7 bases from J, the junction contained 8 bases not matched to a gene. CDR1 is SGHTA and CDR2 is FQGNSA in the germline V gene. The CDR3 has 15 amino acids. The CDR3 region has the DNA TGTGCCAGCAGCCCCCGGGACAGGGCCGGCGGGGAGCTGTTTTTT. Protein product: CASSPRDRAGGELFF. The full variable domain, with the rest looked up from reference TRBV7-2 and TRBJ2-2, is GAGVSQSPSNKVTEKGKDVELRCDPISGHTALYWYRQSLGQGLEFLIYFQGNSAPDKSGLPSDRFSAERTGGSVSTLTIQRTQQEDSAVYLCASSPRDRAGGELFFGEGSRLTVL.

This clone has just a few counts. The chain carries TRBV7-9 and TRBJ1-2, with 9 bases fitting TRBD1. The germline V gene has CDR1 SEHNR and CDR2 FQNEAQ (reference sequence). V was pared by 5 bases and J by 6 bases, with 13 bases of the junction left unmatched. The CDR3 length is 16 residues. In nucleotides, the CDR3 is TGTGCCAGCAGCCCCCGACAGGGGGAAAAGGTCGATGGCTACACCTTC. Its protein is CASSPRQGEKVDGYTF.

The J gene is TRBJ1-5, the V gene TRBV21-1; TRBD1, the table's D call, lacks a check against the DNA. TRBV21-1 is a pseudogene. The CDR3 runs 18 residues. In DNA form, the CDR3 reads TGTGCCAGCAGCACACCGTTCTCTCCAGGGGGTAGCAATCAGCCCCAGCATTTT. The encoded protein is CASSTPFSPGGSNQPQHF.

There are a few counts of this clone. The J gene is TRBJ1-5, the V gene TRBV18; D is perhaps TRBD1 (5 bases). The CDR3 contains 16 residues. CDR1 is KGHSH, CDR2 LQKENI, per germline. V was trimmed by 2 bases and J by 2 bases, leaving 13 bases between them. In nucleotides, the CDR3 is TGTGCCAGCTCACCAAAGACAGCGGGAGGCAATCAGCCCCAGCATTTT. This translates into CASSPKTAGGNQPQHF.

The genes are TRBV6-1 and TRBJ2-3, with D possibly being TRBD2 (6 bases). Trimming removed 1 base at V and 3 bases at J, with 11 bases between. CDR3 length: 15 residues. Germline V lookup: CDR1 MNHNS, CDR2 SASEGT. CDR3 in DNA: TGTGCCAGCAGTGAAGTTGGCGGGACTACAGATACGCAGTATTTT. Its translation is CASSEVGGTTDTQYF.

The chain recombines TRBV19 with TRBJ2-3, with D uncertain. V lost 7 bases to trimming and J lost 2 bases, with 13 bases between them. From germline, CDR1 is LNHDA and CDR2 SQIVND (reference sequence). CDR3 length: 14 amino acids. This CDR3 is CASTSHTATDTQYF. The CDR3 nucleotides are TGTGCCAGTACCTCGCACACAGCCACAGATACGCAGTATTTT.

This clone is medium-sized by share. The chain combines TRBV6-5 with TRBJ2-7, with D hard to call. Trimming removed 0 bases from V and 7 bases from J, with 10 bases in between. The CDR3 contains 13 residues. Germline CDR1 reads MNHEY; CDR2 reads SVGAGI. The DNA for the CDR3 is TGTGCCAGCAGTTACTCAGGCGGTGAGGAGCAGTACTTC. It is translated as CASSYSGGEEQYF.

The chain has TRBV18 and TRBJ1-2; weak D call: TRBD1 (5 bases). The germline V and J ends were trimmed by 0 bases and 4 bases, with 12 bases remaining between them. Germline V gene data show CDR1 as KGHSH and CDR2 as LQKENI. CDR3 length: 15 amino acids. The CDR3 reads CASSPPGRVFYGYTF. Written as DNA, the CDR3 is TGTGCCAGCTCACCACCTGGCAGGGTCTTCTATGGCTACACCTTC.

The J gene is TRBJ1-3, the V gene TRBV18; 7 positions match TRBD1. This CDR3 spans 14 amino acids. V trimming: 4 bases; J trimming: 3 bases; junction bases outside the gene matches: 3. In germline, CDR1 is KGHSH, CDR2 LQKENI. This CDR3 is CASSLGTDGNTIYF. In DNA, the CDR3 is TGTGCCAGCTCACTAGGGACAGATGGAAACACCATATATTTT. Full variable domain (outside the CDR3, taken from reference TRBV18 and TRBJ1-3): NAGVMQNPRHLVRRRGQEARLRCSPMKGHSHVYWYRQLPEEGLKFMVYLQKENIIDESGMPKERFSAEFPKEGPSILRIQQVVRGDSAAYFCASSLGTDGNTIYFGEGSWLTVV.

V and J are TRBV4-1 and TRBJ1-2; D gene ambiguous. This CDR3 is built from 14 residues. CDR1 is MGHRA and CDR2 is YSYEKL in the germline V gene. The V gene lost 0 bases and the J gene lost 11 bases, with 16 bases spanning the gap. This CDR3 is CASSQEWGTGGYTF. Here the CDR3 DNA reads TGCGCCAGCAGCCAAGAATGGGGAACTGGAGGGTACACCTTC.

As DNA, the CDR3 is TGTGCCAGCAGTCAGGGGGAGGAGCTCACTGAAGCTTTCTTT. Translated, it gives CASSQGEELTEAFF. The chain combines TRBV6-5 with TRBJ1-1; 7 bases line up with TRBD1. Germline CDR1 and CDR2: MNHEY and SVGAGI. The junction had 7 bases not matched to a gene; V was cut back by 5 bases and J by 4 bases. The CDR3 has 14 amino acids.

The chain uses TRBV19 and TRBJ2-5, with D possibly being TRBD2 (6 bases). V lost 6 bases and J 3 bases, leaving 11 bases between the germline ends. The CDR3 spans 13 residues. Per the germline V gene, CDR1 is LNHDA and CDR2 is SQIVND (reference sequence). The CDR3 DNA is TGTGCCAGTAGAAGGTCGGGGGAAGAGACCCAGTACTTC. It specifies CASRRSGEETQYF.

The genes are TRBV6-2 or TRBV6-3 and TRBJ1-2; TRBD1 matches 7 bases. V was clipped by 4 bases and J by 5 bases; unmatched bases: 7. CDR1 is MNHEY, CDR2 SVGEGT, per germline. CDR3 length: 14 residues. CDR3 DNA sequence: TGTGCCAGCAGTTTGGACAGGAGCGTTTATGGCTACACCTTC. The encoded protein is CASSLDRSVYGYTF.

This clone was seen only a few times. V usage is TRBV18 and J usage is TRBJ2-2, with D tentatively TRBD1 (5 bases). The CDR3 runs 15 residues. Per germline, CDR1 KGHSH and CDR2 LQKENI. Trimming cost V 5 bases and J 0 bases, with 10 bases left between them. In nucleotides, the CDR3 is TGTGCCAGCTCAAACCAGGGTTCGAACACCGGGGAGCTGTTTTTT. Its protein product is CASSNQGSNTGELFF.